This T cell receptor beta chain was observed in a study of T cells in Graves' hyperthyroidism and ophthalmopathy (dated by TCRdb to the late 2010s). With respect to the entire study: Peripheral blood samples were taken at initial diagnosis, before any treatment was given. A discovery cohort of about a hundred patients, about 44 with Graves' ophthalmopathy and 57 with stable Graves' hyperthyroidism, was used to find distinguishing TCR V-J signatures. Prospective prediction of ophthalmopathy was tested in an independent validation cohort consisting of 18 to 20 hyperthyroidism patients and approximately 16 patients who later progressed to ophthalmopathy. The 100 or so discovery patients were divided at random into training and test sets in a 7:3 ratio. In about 6 Graves' hyperthyroidism patients, the study also compared T-cell repertoires from thyroid tissue with T-cell repertoires from blood. After sampling, hyperthyroidism patients received methimazole starting at 30 mg daily, and ophthalmopathy patients received high-dose intravenous methylprednisolone. The paper reports TCR Vbeta CDR3 sequencing of fewer than 150 peripheral blood samples: 40 or so ophthalmopathy, fewer than 80 hyperthyroidism and approximately 17 progressor patients. On the study overall, not on this receptor specifically: In validation, the model predicted progression to ophthalmopathy with over 60% sensitivity and 72% to 85% specificity, a median of 6.5 months before onset. In cross-validation, a model built on a 13 V-J signature told ophthalmopathy apart from stable hyperthyroidism with approximately 90% sensitivity and roughly 82% specificity, and in testing the same model reached 80%/75%. Most expanded thyroid clonotypes (frequency above 0.001) were also detected in blood, a finding suggesting that blood repertoires may reflect thyroid immune responses. Sample size was not statistically predetermined, and blinding of investigators to group allocation was not performed.

The germline V gene (reference sequence) supplies CDR1 GTSNPN and CDR2 SVGIG. The CDR3 holds 14 amino acids from the cysteine to the phenylalanine. The kept DNA is CDR3 alone, 42 bases in frame from the first base. V gives up 0 bases and J gives up 4 bases, and the segment between their germline ends measures 12 bases. This clonotype was observed many times. It lacks a known antigen. No much larger clonotype is one base removed from it; base qualities were not supplied. The TCR beta CDR3 regions were amplified from the RNA transcripts. The first round of RT-PCR for the TCR CDR3 was performed with the HTBI primer set and the Qiagen OneStep RT-PCR kit. The libraries were constructed in a second round of multiplex PCR and then size-selected and purified. Sequencing of the libraries was done on an Illumina HiSeq2000 using paired-end 100 bp reads. In the paper's pipeline: SOAPnuke was used to process the raw data, throwing out any read that contained adapters or uncalled bases, had a mean Phred below 15, or lacked an exact constant-primer or identifier match. High-quality paired reads were merged using COPE v1.2.5, and each unique nucleotide sequence was defined as a clonotype. MiTCR v1.1 was used to align the clonotypes against IMGT TRBV, TRBD and TRBJ reference segments. The analysis included only V-J combinations with a frequency above 0.0001, which together covered roughly 99% of the repertoires. A TCS score was defined as the ratio of F50 (clonal expansion) to E x V (chaos), with BLOSUM62-based TCRdist applied between CDR3 peptides within each V-J. Welch's t-statistics and random forest reduced just over 500 V-J features to around 14, which were used in a naive Bayes classifier (R e1071). The raw public reads went through TCRdb reprocessing: fastp at Q25, MiXCR clone calling, in-frame beta chains kept. Each entry is one CDR3 protein sequence, shown with its most common DNA and genes. These V and J calls derive from TCRdb rather than the authors' analysis. This sample is represented by 620,000 or so distinct CDR3 sequences; more than 14% of them were singletons. The biggest ten clones account for under 15% of the sample.

Ophthalmopathy patients had moderately to severely active disease, with a Clinical Activity Score of 3 or more, a NOSPECS grade of 4 or more, and a disease duration of less than 3 months. Exclusion was applied to patients with uncontrolled infections, other autoimmune diseases, pregnancy or lactation. Diagnoses relied on clinical symptoms, serum thyroxine and TRAb, thyroid ultrasound and orbital computed tomography. PBMCs were isolated from approximately 10 ml of fresh peripheral blood by Ficoll-Paque density gradient centrifugation. Trizol reagent was used to extract total RNA, and RNA quality was then checked on an Agilent 2100 Bioanalyzer.

Sequenced sample: blood. The source is a woman aged 45 to 65 with Graves' ophthalmopathy. The V and J segments used are TRBV30 and TRBJ2-5; the D gene is unclear. The CDR3: CAWSVMGNIETQYF. The nucleotide sequence is given as TGTGCCTGGAGTGTAATGGGGAATATAGAGACCCAGTACTTC.